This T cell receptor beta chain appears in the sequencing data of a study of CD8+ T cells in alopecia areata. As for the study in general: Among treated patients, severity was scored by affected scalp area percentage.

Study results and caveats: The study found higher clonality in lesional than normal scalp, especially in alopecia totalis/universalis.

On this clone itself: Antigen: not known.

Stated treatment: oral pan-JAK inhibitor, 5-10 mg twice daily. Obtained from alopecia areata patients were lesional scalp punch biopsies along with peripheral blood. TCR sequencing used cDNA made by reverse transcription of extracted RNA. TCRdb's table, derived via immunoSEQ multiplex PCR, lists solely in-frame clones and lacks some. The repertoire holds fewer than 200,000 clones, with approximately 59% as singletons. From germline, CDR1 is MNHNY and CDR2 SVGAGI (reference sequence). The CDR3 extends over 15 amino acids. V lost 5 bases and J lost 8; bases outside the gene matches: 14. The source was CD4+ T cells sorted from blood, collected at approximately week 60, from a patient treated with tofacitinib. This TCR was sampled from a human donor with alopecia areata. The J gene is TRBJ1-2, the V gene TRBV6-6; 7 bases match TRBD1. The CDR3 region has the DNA TGTGCCAGCAGTACGATGGACAGGAGCGCCGTAGGCTACACCTTC. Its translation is CASSTMDRSAVGYTF.